The 12 T cell receptor beta chains in this list originate from one sample, sequenced in a study of blood T cells in healthy people across ages. Together with a sample-barcoded 5' primer, a J-beta primer mix was included in a second PCR lasting about 6 to 11 cycles. From the 5' RACE reads, TCRdb called clonotypes with MiXCR, one entry per CDR3 protein. Of about 780,000 distinct CDR3 sequences listed, 20% to 30% are singletons. Another study also made use of these data, one on T cells of mothers and their children.

Sequenced sample: blood. The receptors were sampled from a boy aged 5 to 17 in good health.

This clonotype was detected a few times. The chain uses TRBV5-5 and TRBJ1-2; D is ambiguous. CDR1 is SGHKS, CDR2 YYEKEE, per germline (reference sequence). The CDR3 runs to 12 residues. V lost 3 bases to trimming and J lost 4 bases, with 7 bases between them. The CDR3 nucleotides read TGTGCCAGCAGCTCGGACCCCTATGGCTACACCTTC. The encoded protein is CASSSDPYGYTF.

The chain is built from TRBV27 and TRBJ1-4; no clear D gene. V dropped 8 bases and J dropped 0 bases, with 13 bases sitting between them. Germline V gene sequence: CDR1 MNHEY, CDR2 SMNVEV (reference sequence). The CDR3 sequence is 15 residues long. The CDR3 nucleotides read TGTGCCAGCCCATCCCTCACTGCAACTAATGAAAAACTGTTTTTT. Translation gives CASPSLTATNEKLFF.

This clonotype was detected ten times or more. The chain uses TRBV7-9 and TRBJ2-5; D gene unclear. Germline V gene lookup returns CDR1 SEHNR and CDR2 FQNEAQ (reference sequence). V was clipped by 5 bases and J by 5 bases, with 3 bases between them. This CDR3 is built from 10 residues. CDR3 in amino acids: CASSPETQYF. The CDR3, as DNA: TGTGCCAGCAGCCCGGAGACCCAGTACTTC.

The chain combines TRBV5-5 with TRBJ2-4, with no clear D. The CDR3 sequence is 13 residues long. Germline-derived CDR1 and CDR2 are SGHKS and YYEKEE (reference sequence). V lost 2 bases and J lost 7, with 10 bases in between. Here the CDR3 reads CASSLLGYNIQYF. The CDR3 DNA follows: TGTGCCAGCAGCTTATTGGGGTATAACATTCAGTACTTC.

The rearrangement links TRBV4-2 to TRBJ2-7; 7 positions agree with TRBD1. The J segment lost 7 bases and the V segment lost 4 bases, leaving 16 bases of the junction unmatched. The CDR3 sequence is 16 residues long. Germline loops: CDR1 LGHNA, CDR2 YNFKEQ. The CDR3 here is CASSPSRQGPAREQYF. For the CDR3, the DNA is TGTGCCAGCAGCCCCTCCCGACAGGGTCCCGCGAGGGAGCAGTACTTC.

This chain links TRBV3-1 with TRBJ2-7; the D gene is possibly TRBD1 (5 bases). The CDR3 has 14 residues. Germline V gives CDR1 LGHDT, CDR2 YNNKEL (reference sequence). Trimming pared 4 bases from V and 3 bases from J, leaving 13 bases between. DNA for the CDR3: TGTGCCAGCAGCCCACAGGTGGAAGGCTACGAGCAGTACTTC. Protein sequence: CASSPQVEGYEQYF.

This clonotype showed up just once. The V gene is TRBV28, the J gene TRBJ2-5, with D hard to call. The J call may be mistaken, given a closer DNA end match to TRBJ2-7. CDR3 length equals 14 residues. CDR1 is MDHEN and CDR2 is SYDVKM in the germline V gene. The CDR3 bases are TGTGCCAGCAGTAATCTCGACGAGTCCTACGAGCAGTACTTC. Translated, it gives CASSNLDESYEQYF.

This clonotype appeared a few times. This chain connects TRBV5-1 to TRBJ2-5, with D perhaps given as TRBD1 or TRBD2 (5 bases each). CDR3 size: 15 residues. Germline loops: CDR1 SGHRS, CDR2 YFSETQ. V shed 0 bases and J shed 5 bases, with 14 bases lying between them. The CDR3: CASSLGGARQETQYF. CDR3 coding DNA: TGCGCCAGCAGCTTGGGAGGGGCTCGTCAGGAGACCCAGTACTTC.

This clonotype appeared a few times. The J gene is TRBJ2-5, the V gene TRBV3-1; 10 bases agree with TRBD2. The end of the DNA is better explained by TRBJ2-1, so the J call may be wrong. There are 15 residues in the CDR3. Germline V gives CDR1 LGHDT, CDR2 YNNKEL (reference sequence). The CDR3: CASSQRRTSGNEQFF. CDR3 bases: TGTGCCAGCAGCCAAAGGAGGACTAGCGGTAATGAGCAGTTCTTC.

CDR3 sequence reads: CASSQDGHRFSYEQYF. Written as DNA, the CDR3 is TGTGCCAGCAGCCAAGACGGACACCGGTTCTCCTACGAGCAGTACTTC. The V gene is TRBV4-2, the J gene TRBJ2-7, with a tentative D call TRBD1 (5 bases). This CDR3 spans 16 amino acids. Germline values: CDR1 LGHNA, CDR2 YNFKEQ. With 0 bases removed from V and 0 bases from J, the gap between germline ends came to 12 bases.

The V call is TRBV3-1, the J call TRBJ2-1; 7 bases map to TRBD2. Germline CDR1 is LGHDT and CDR2 is YNNKEL (reference sequence). The CDR3 covers 16 residues. V shed 0 bases and J 3 bases; nucleotides not matched to a gene: 5. Here the CDR3 DNA reads TGTGCCAGCAGCCAAGAACGCGGGGGATACTACAATGAGCAGTTCTTC. Protein product: CASSQERGGYYNEQFF.

This rearrangement joins TRBV10-3 to TRBJ2-5; 10 bases align to TRBD1. CDR1 ENHRY and CDR2 SYGVKD come from the germline V gene. The CDR3 has 16 amino acids. V was pared by 3 bases and J by 0 bases, with 4 bases of the junction left unmatched. DNA of the CDR3: TGTGCCATCAGTGATCCCGGGACAGGGGACCAAGAGACCCAGTACTTC. Translation gives CAISDPGTGDQETQYF.